This T cell receptor (beta chain) was captured by sequencing in a study of early T cells in non-severe SARS-CoV-2 infection. On the study more broadly: Bulk RNA taken from unsorted whole blood was sequenced, leaving chains unpaired. Study-level points and caveats: Matching against VDJdb likely underestimated virus-specific expansions, favoring anti-spike CD8.

This clonotype was observed at least ten times. Its antigen is unknown. Unique molecular identifiers tagged individual cDNA molecules. Via MiXCR, TCRdb re-called the 5' RACE reads, giving one row per CDR3 protein. This table has just under 85,000 distinct CDR3 sequences, around 9.3% appearing once. This CDR3 is built from 14 residues. The V gene's germline CDR1 is SNHLY and CDR2 FYNNEI. V was trimmed by 11 bases and J by 4 bases, leaving 17 bases between them. This sequence originates from an adult who was a healthcare worker with PCR-confirmed SARS-CoV-2 infection or an uninfected control (not recorded which). The rearrangement joins TRBV2 to TRBJ1-4, with a possible D match to TRBD1 (5 bases). Material: whole blood, obtained at baseline. CDR3 in amino acids: CACYMTALNEKLFF. Here the CDR3 DNA reads TGTGCCTGCTACATGACAGCGCTTAATGAAAAACTGTTTTTT.